This T cell receptor (beta chain) appears in the sequencing data of a study of T cell responses to AZD1222 COVID-19 vaccine. The wider study: Combined were second doses at about 4 or about 12 weeks. Study findings and constraints: Increases in Spike-specific TCR breadth and depth were seen after two AZD1222 doses.

Assay used: immunoSEQ multiplex PCR; TCRdb lists only in-frame clones, some missing. The table shows around 140,000 clones, with roughly nine tenths occurring only once. This CDR3 has 16 residues. Germline values: CDR1 SGHVS, CDR2 FQNEAQ. The ends lost 3 bases at V and 2 bases at J; junction bases unmatched: 7. This clone was picked up one time. Its antigen remains unidentified. The sample in question was peripheral blood, obtained on day 0 of AZD1222 vaccination. This TCR was recovered from an adult in good health. The V gene is TRBV7-8, the J gene TRBJ2-3, with 8 bases fitting TRBD1. This CDR3 is CASSLDRASPTDTQYF. The CDR3 DNA reads TGTGCCAGCAGCTTGGACAGGGCATCTCCCACAGATACGCAGTATTTT.